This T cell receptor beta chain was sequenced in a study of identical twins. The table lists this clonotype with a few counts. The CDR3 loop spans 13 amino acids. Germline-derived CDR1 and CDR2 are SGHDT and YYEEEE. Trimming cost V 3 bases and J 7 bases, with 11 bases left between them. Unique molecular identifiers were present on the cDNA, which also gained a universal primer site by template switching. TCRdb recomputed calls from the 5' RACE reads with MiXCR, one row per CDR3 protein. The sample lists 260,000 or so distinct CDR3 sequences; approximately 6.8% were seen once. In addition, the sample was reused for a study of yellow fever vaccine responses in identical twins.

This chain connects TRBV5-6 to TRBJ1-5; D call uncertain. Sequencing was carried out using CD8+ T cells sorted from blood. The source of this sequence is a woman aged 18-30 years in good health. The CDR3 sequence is CASSSGEGQPQHF. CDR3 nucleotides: TGTGCCAGCAGCTCCGGGGAGGGACAGCCCCAGCATTTT.